This TCR beta chain was documented in a study of cytotoxic CD8 clonotypes in ibrutinib-treated CLL. Overall study context: Investigators reported some 25 partial and 2 complete responses; after median approximately 74 months, about 15 patients remained remitted and about 12 progressed. Response sampling occurred after a median 12 months of treatment (range 6 to 36).

CDR1 is MGHDK and CDR2 is SYGVNS in the germline V gene. The CDR3 runs 18 residues. Trimming took 6 bases from V and 0 from J; bases not matched to a gene: 9. Regarding this clone: The antigen remains unidentified.

Study conclusions and caveats: Stable or contracted on treatment, public clonotypes were also uncommon.

Generated by immunoSEQ multiplex PCR, the TCRdb table keeps only in-frame clones and is missing some. The table has about 160,000 clones, about 80% seen once; the top ten hold around 2.1%. This sequence was found in a human donor with chronic lymphocytic leukemia. J is TRBJ2-1 and V is TRBV25-1; 12 bases are shared with TRBD2. The sequences come from PBMCs, collected after 12 months of ibrutinib treatment. In DNA form, the CDR3 reads TGTGCCAGCAGCCGACTAGCGGGAGCTTCTATCTCCTACAATGAGCAGTTCTTC. Its translation: CASSRLAGASISYNEQFF.